Listed here are 10 T cell receptor beta chains from one sample, sequenced in a study of PD-L1 blockade in urothelial cancer. Profiling relied on immunoSEQ multiplex PCR, and the TCRdb table lists in-frame clones only, not all of them. The sample has 71,000 or so clones; 85% to 90% are singletons. The material sequenced was PBMCs, taken around atezolizumab (anti-PD-L1) treatment. These receptors were obtained from a man aged 60-69 years with urothelial cancer.

The chain carries TRBV5-6 and TRBJ1-4; TRBD1 matches at 7 bases. V dropped 2 bases and J dropped 8; count of bases not matched to a gene: 6. This CDR3 has 14 residues. Germline V gene sequence: CDR1 SGHDT, CDR2 YYEEEE. CDR3 loop: CASSFRQGAEKLFF. The CDR3 DNA reads TGTGCCAGCAGCTTCCGACAGGGTGCGGAAAAACTGTTTTTT.

V usage is TRBV13 and J usage is TRBJ2-2; TRBD2 is a possible D gene (6 bases). From germline, CDR1 is PRHDT and CDR2 FYEKMQ (reference sequence). There are 17 residues in the CDR3. V lost 5 bases, J lost 1 base, and 17 bases lay in between. The CDR3 sequence is CASSKGLPLMNTGELFF. The CDR3 DNA sequence: TGTGCCAGCAGCAAGGGACTTCCACTAATGAACACCGGGGAGCTGTTTTTT.

This clone is a singleton in its sample. The chain couples TRBV30 to TRBJ2-7; 10 bases line up with TRBD1. V was pared by 4 bases and J by 4 bases, with 10 bases of the junction left unmatched. The CDR3 is 15 amino acids. The germline V gene encodes CDR1 GTSNPN and CDR2 SVGIG (reference sequence). CDR3 loop: CAWIDRGRSGYEQYF. DNA for the CDR3: TGTGCCTGGATCGACAGGGGGCGTTCAGGATACGAGCAGTACTTC.

The chain employs TRBV30 and TRBJ1-4; tentative D call: TRBD1 (6 bases). Trimming took off 3 bases at V and 10 bases at J, with 21 bases between the two ends. CDR3 length: 15 residues. Germline CDR1 GTSNPN, CDR2 SVGIG (reference sequence). As DNA, the CDR3 is TGTGCCTGGAGCGGCAAGTGGGGTCAACAGGGAAAACTGTTTTTT. Amino acids: CAWSGKWGQQGKLFF.

The chain employs TRBV10-3 and TRBJ1-3; D unclear. Germline CDR1 ENHRY, CDR2 SYGVKD. The CDR3 covers 15 residues. The V end was cut by 3 bases, the J end by 2 bases, with 11 bases between. The CDR3 protein is CAISETYPAGNTIYF. The DNA for the CDR3 is TGTGCCATCAGTGAAACATACCCCGCTGGAAACACCATATATTTT.

The chain carries TRBV5-6 and TRBJ2-2; 8 positions agree with TRBD1. CDR3 size: 15 residues. With V trimmed by 0 bases and J by 4 bases, 2 bases remained unmatched. CDR1 and CDR2 from the germline V gene are SGHDT and YYEEEE. CDR3 DNA: TGTGCCAGCAGCTTGGGGACAGGGAGCACCGGGGAGCTGTTTTTT. This sequence encodes CASSLGTGSTGELFF.

In its sample, this clone was seen once. The chain recombines TRBV11-2 with TRBJ2-2; 10 nucleotides line up with TRBD1. Germline values: CDR1 SGHAT, CDR2 FQNNGV. The length of the CDR3 is 16 residues. V lost 3 bases, J lost 3 bases, and 4 bases stayed unmatched. This chain's CDR3 is CASSFRQGADTGELFF. The DNA of the CDR3 is TGTGCCAGCAGCTTCCGACAGGGGGCGGACACCGGGGAGCTGTTTTTT.

The genes are TRBV6-1 and TRBJ1-2, with D uncertain. The germline V and J ends were trimmed by 6 bases and 3 bases, with 5 bases remaining between them. CDR1 is MNHNS and CDR2 is SASEGT in the germline V gene. This CDR3 has 11 amino acids. CDR3 DNA: TGTGCCAGCAGGCGGGACTATGGCTACACCTTC. Translation: CASRRDYGYTF.

The chain has TRBV7-6 and TRBJ2-7, with D possibly TRBD2 on 5 matching bases. This CDR3 comprises 15 residues. Per the germline V gene, CDR1 is SGHVS and CDR2 is FNYEAQ. The V gene lost 1 base and the J gene lost 2 bases, with 12 bases spanning the gap. CDR3 protein: CASSLEGGSTYEQYF. In nucleotides, the CDR3 is TGTGCCAGCAGCTTAGAAGGAGGTTCAACCTACGAGCAGTACTTC. Based on the CDR3 plus reference TRBV7-6 and TRBJ2-7, the full variable domain is GAGVSQSPRYKVTKRGQDVALRCDPISGHVSLYWYRQALGQGPEFLTYFNYEAQQDKSGLPNDRFSAERPEGSISTLTIQRTEQRDSAMYRCASSLEGGSTYEQYFGPGTRLTVT.

The J gene is TRBJ2-5, the V gene TRBV6-5, with 8 bases that match TRBD1. V trimming: 6 bases; J trimming: 4 bases; junction bases outside the gene matches: 10. There are 15 residues in the CDR3. The germline CDR1 and CDR2 sequences are MNHEY and SVGAGI. The CDR3 DNA sequence: TGTGCCAGCAGCATTCAGGGGGCGCAGGGAGAGACCCAGTACTTC. Translation: CASSIQGAQGETQYF.